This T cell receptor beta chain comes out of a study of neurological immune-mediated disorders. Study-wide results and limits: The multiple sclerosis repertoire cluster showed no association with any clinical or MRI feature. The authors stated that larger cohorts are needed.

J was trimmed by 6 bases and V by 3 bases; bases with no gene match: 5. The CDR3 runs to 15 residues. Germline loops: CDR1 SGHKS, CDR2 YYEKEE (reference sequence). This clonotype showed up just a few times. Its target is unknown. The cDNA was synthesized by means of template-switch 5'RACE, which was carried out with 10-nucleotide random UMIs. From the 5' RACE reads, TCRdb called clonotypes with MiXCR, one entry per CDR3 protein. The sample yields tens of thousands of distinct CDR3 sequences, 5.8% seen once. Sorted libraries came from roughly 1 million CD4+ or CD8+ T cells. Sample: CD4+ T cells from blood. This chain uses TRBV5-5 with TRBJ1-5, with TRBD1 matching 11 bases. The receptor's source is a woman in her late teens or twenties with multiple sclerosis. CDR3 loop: CASSSSGTGGQPQHF. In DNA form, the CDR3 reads TGTGCCAGCAGCTCCTCCGGGACAGGGGGTCAGCCCCAGCATTTT.